These 13 T cell receptor beta chains originate from one sample sequenced in a study of OX40 agonist ivuxolimab in advanced cancers. Only in-frame clones appear in the TCRdb table, and some are missing; sequencing was by immunoSEQ multiplex PCR. The table shows tens of thousands of clones, with 88% occurring only once. Sequencing used CD4+ or CD8+ T cells sorted from blood, obtained in a trial of the OX40 agonist ivuxolimab. The receptors shown here come from an adult with an advanced solid tumor such as melanoma, head and neck, liver or kidney cancer.

This clone was detected only once. This rearrangement joins TRBV7-9 to TRBJ2-7; no firm D call. V was shortened by 2 bases and J by 6 bases, with 11 bases between the two germline ends. The CDR3 length is 13 residues. Germline-derived CDR1 and CDR2 are SEHNR and FQNEAQ (reference sequence). The CDR3 here is CASSLNGVGEQYF. The DNA for the CDR3 is TGTGCCAGCAGCTTAAACGGCGTTGGCGAGCAGTACTTC. Supplemented by reference TRBV7-9 and TRBJ2-7, the full variable domain reads DTGVSQNPRHKITKRGQNVTFRCDPISEHNRLYWYRQTLGQGPEFLTYFQNEAQLEKSRLLSDRFSAERPKGSFSTLEIQRTEQGDSAMYLCASSLNGVGEQYFGPGTRLTVT.

Of note for this clone: Its ends do not fully match the called genes, so a read error is possible. V and J are TRBV11-3 and TRBJ2-1; D gene unclear. This CDR3 is 17 amino acids long. The germline CDR1 and CDR2 sequences are SGHNT and YENEEA. The CDR3: CASSLDGIESRYDEQFF. DNA of the CDR3: TGTGCCAGCAGCTTAGATGGGATAGAATCCCGCTACGATGAGCAGTTCTTC.

This clone was counted between two and nine times. This chain links TRBV6-1 with TRBJ2-5; D is ambiguous. CDR3 length: 17 residues. Trimming shortened V by 2 bases and J by 4 bases, and 20 bases separated the two germline ends. Germline-derived CDR1 and CDR2 are MNHNS and SASEGT. The CDR3 coding sequence is TGTGCCAGCAGTGAACTGCCATTGTGGGTGACAAGAGAGACCCAGTACTTC. It translates to CASSELPLWVTRETQYF.

In nucleotides, the CDR3 is TGTGCCAGCAGTCGTTTTCTAGCGGGAGGCCCTCTTGAGTACTTC. This encodes CASSRFLAGGPLEYF. The rearrangement links TRBV28 to TRBJ2-7; 11 nucleotides line up with TRBD2. With 5 bases clipped from V and 11 bases from J, the junction kept 14 bases outside the gene matches. This CDR3 contains 15 residues. CDR1 is MDHEN, CDR2 SYDVKM, per germline.

This clone occurred once. The chain has TRBV4-2 and TRBJ2-2; D possibly corresponds to TRBD1 (7 bases). The CDR3 runs 17 residues. Germline lookup yields CDR1 LGHNA and CDR2 YNFKEQ. V gave up 3 bases and J gave up 4 bases, with 18 bases separating them. CDR3: CASSHYRGGVGTGELFF. The DNA of the CDR3 is TGTGCCAGCAGCCATTACAGGGGCGGGGTCGGCACCGGGGAGCTGTTTTTT.

This sequence joins TRBV6-4 and TRBJ2-1; TRBD2 matches 10 bases. J gave up 3 bases and V 5 bases, and 13 bases lay outside the gene matches. Germline lookup yields CDR1 MRHNA and CDR2 SNTAGT. The CDR3 totals 18 residues. The CDR3 reads CASSSLSSGSRGYNEQFF. As DNA, the CDR3 is TGTGCCAGCAGTTCACTATCTAGCGGGAGTAGGGGCTACAATGAGCAGTTCTTC.

The chain is built from TRBV6-5 and TRBJ2-5; a possible D gene is TRBD1 (6 bases). The CDR3 totals 13 residues. Per the germline V gene, CDR1 is MNHEY and CDR2 is SVGAGI. With 10 bases removed from V and 5 bases from J, the gap between germline ends came to 17 bases. CDR3 protein: CANMGQLGETQYF. CDR3 nucleotides: TGTGCCAACATGGGACAACTTGGGGAGACCCAGTACTTC.

This clone was found once. The chain uses TRBV18 and TRBJ1-2, with D perhaps TRBD1 (6 bases). Germline assignment: CDR1 KGHSH and CDR2 LQKENI. The V end was cut by 2 bases, the J end by 5 bases, with 15 bases between. This CDR3 is built from 15 residues. The CDR3 region is CASSPNSDRPYGYTF. CDR3 sequence (DNA): TGTGCCAGCTCACCAAATTCCGACAGGCCTTATGGCTACACCTTC.

CDR3 bases: TGTGCCAGCCCCCCCCCGGGGTACTCCTACGAGCAGTACTTC. This encodes CASPPPGYSYEQYF. The rearrangement uses TRBV6-1 and TRBJ2-7, with D possibly matching TRBD2 (5 bases). This CDR3 is built from 14 residues. V was trimmed by 8 bases and J by 0 bases, leaving 14 bases between them. Germline loops: CDR1 MNHNS, CDR2 SASEGT.

V and J are TRBV28 and TRBJ1-2, with D perhaps TRBD1 (6 bases). Germline V gene lookup returns CDR1 MDHEN and CDR2 SYDVKM. This CDR3 spans 20 amino acids. Trimming shortened V by 3 bases and J by 3 bases, and 29 bases separated the two germline ends. CDR3 sequence (DNA): TGTGCCAGCAGTTTTGGGGGCAGTTGGGCCGAGAAGCCTAAAGACTATGGCTACACCTTC. This encodes CASSFGGSWAEKPKDYGYTF.

The chain uses TRBV29-1 and TRBJ2-5; a possible D gene is TRBD2 (6 bases). There are 14 residues in the CDR3. Trimming cost V 7 bases and J 4 bases, with 19 bases left between them. The germline CDR1 and CDR2 sequences are SQVTM and ANQGSEA. In DNA form, the CDR3 reads TGCAGCGCCCCACCCGGGGGTGAGCTAGAGACCCAGTACTTC. Protein product: CSAPPGGELETQYF.

The V gene is TRBV7-2, the J gene TRBJ1-3; the D gene is possibly TRBD1 (6 bases). The CDR3 covers 17 residues. Trimming removed 3 bases from V and 0 bases from J, with 15 bases in between. The germline V gene encodes CDR1 SGHTA and CDR2 FQGNSA. CDR3: CASSFLWEGVSGNTIYF. The DNA for the CDR3 is TGTGCCAGCAGCTTCCTCTGGGAGGGGGTCTCTGGAAACACCATATATTTT.

J is TRBJ2-5 and V is TRBV7-2, with D perhaps TRBD2 (5 bases). Germline V gives CDR1 SGHTA, CDR2 FQGNSA. Deletions cut 2 bases from V and 2 bases from J, with 9 bases between. This CDR3 region has 14 residues. CDR3 DNA sequence: TGTGCCAGCAGCTTATCGCGGGTGCAAGAGACCCAGTACTTC. It yields the protein CASSLSRVQETQYF.